A single sample gave rise to the 27 T cell receptor beta chains below, sequenced in a study of blood T cell repertoires in COVID-19. TCRdb's table, derived via immunoSEQ multiplex PCR, lists solely in-frame clones and lacks some. The table includes approximately 230,000 clones, about 87% detected once. What was sequenced was peripheral blood. These receptors all come from a woman aged 30 to 39 with COVID-19, enrolled during active disease.

This chain connects TRBV5-1 to TRBJ1-1; tentative D call: TRBD1 (5 bases). Germline V CDR1 and CDR2: SGHRS, YFSETQ. Deletions cut 4 bases from V and 3 bases from J, with 19 bases between. The CDR3 extends over 16 amino acids. Here the CDR3 reads CASSTSPGGGDTEAFF. CDR3 coding DNA: TGCGCCAGCAGCACATCCCCCGGGGGAGGTGACACTGAAGCTTTCTTT.

This clone was found once. The V gene is TRBV11-2, the J gene TRBJ2-1; D gene unclear. V lost 5 bases to trimming and J lost 8 bases, with 16 bases between them. This CDR3 is built from 14 residues. The V gene's germline CDR1 is SGHAT and CDR2 FQNNGV. The CDR3 here is CASSPFRSLYEQFF. The CDR3, as DNA: TGTGCCAGCAGCCCCTTTAGGAGTTTGTATGAGCAGTTCTTC.

The chain couples TRBV5-4 to TRBJ1-2; tentatively, D is TRBD1 (6 bases). This CDR3 is built from 13 residues. V was cut by 2 bases and J by 7 bases, with 12 bases left in between. Germline-derived CDR1 and CDR2 are SGHNT and YYREEE (reference sequence). CDR3 sequence (DNA): TGTGCCAGCAGCTTCACAGGGTTTTCTGGCTACACCTTC. It codes for CASSFTGFSGYTF.

The chain carries TRBV7-2 and TRBJ1-1, with 11 nucleotides matching TRBD1. The V gene end was trimmed by 1 base and the J gene end by 1 base; junction bases not matched to a gene: 2. The germline gives CDR1 SGHTA, CDR2 FQGNSA. The CDR3 length is 16 residues. CDR3 in DNA: TGTGCCAGCAGCTTAGTCGGACAGGGGGCGAACACTGAAGCTTTCTTT. Translating it yields CASSLVGQGANTEAFF.

The chain links TRBV5-6 to TRBJ1-5; D gene uncertain. Germline V lookup: CDR1 SGHDT, CDR2 YYEEEE. This CDR3 is built from 12 residues. V lost 4 bases to trimming and J lost 4 bases, with 6 bases between them. CDR3 in amino acids: CASSAHNQPQHF. CDR3 in DNA: TGTGCCAGCAGCGCACATAATCAGCCCCAGCATTTT.

This chain connects TRBV5-4 to TRBJ1-2; 12 positions match TRBD1. V dropped 4 bases and J dropped 4; count of bases not matched to a gene: 8. The germline gives CDR1 SGHNT, CDR2 YYREEE (reference sequence). The CDR3 spans 16 residues. The CDR3 DNA is TGTGCCAGCAGCGGAGGGACAGGGGGCCGGATCTATGGCTACACCTTC. Its translation: CASSGGTGGRIYGYTF.

The chain employs TRBV6-1 and TRBJ2-7; 7 nucleotides match TRBD2. Germline V lookup: CDR1 MNHNS, CDR2 SASEGT. The length of the CDR3 is 14 residues. After removal of 3 bases from V and 6 bases from J, the junction contained 8 bases not matched to a gene. CDR3 coding DNA: TGTGCCAGCAGTGATCGTCCGCCGGGGGGCGAGCAGTACGTC. Its protein is CASSDRPPGGEQYV.

This CDR3 reads CASRHRVGGANVLTF. CDR3 coding DNA: TGTGCCAGCAGACACAGGGTGGGTGGGGCCAACGTCCTGACTTTC. The chain links TRBV27 to TRBJ2-6; the D gene is possibly TRBD1 (6 bases). The CDR3 is 15 residues long. With 6 bases removed from V and 3 bases from J, the gap between germline ends came to 12 bases. The germline gives CDR1 MNHEY, CDR2 SMNVEV (reference sequence).

This chain connects TRBV5-3 to TRBJ2-7; a possible D gene is TRBD1 (5 bases). TRBV5-3 is an ORF, and what it does is uncertain. CDR3 length: 17 amino acids. Trimming removed 4 bases at V and 3 bases at J, with 23 bases between. This CDR3 is CARSRVYPLDSYYEQYV. In DNA, the CDR3 is TGTGCCAGAAGCCGCGTTTACCCCCTTGACAGCTACTACGAGCAGTACGTC.

This clone was picked up one time. The chain is built from TRBV19 and TRBJ1-3; D ambiguous. With 6 bases removed from V and 1 base from J, the gap between germline ends came to 10 bases. CDR3 length equals 14 residues. Germline-derived CDR1 and CDR2 are LNHDA and SQIVND (reference sequence). The CDR3 is CASSPTTSGNTIYF. DNA of the CDR3: TGTGCCAGTAGCCCCACCACTTCTGGAAACACCATATATTTT.

The rearrangement links TRBV7-6 to TRBJ2-1, with D possibly matching TRBD2 (6 bases). Germline V gene data show CDR1 as SGHVS and CDR2 as FNYEAQ. V lost 3 bases to trimming and J lost 10 bases, with 13 bases between them. This CDR3 spans 13 amino acids. The CDR3: CASSLFLRDEQFF. The CDR3 nucleotides read TGTGCCAGCAGCTTGTTCTTGCGGGACGAGCAGTTCTTC.

Details on this clone: Relative to the germline gene, one junction end is altered; a read error may explain this. The rearrangement joins TRBV4-2 to TRBJ2-4; TRBD2 matches 16 bases. The CDR3 is made up of 18 amino acids. Germline lookup yields CDR1 LGHNA and CDR2 YNFKEQ. The CDR3: CASTPGLAGGLAENIQYF. CDR3 nucleotide sequence: TGTGCCAGCACCCCGGGACTAGCGGGGGGGCTAGCCGAAAACATTCAGTACTTC.

CDR3 protein: CASSPGGGYGYTF. The CDR3 DNA is TGTGCCAGCAGCCCAGGGGGCGGCTATGGCTACACCTTC. The chain combines TRBV11-2 with TRBJ1-2, with TRBD1 matching 8 bases. Germline CDR1 reads SGHAT; CDR2 reads FQNNGV. This CDR3 has 13 amino acids. V was clipped by 5 bases and J by 4 bases; unmatched bases: 3.

This clone came up once. The V and J genes are TRBV11-2 and TRBJ2-7, with 11 bases identical to TRBD2. This CDR3 comprises 17 residues. Germline-derived CDR1 and CDR2 are SGHAT and FQNNGV. V lost 1 base and J lost 7; bases outside the gene matches: 12. This CDR3 reads CASSLGGGSGRAREQYV. The CDR3 coding sequence is TGTGCCAGCAGCTTAGGCGGGGGTAGCGGGAGGGCCAGGGAGCAGTACGTC.

This clone came up once. The chain employs TRBV5-1 and TRBJ2-7, with TRBD2 identical over 7 bases. V lost 4 bases to trimming and J lost 3 bases; unmatched junction nucleotides: 13. This CDR3 contains 16 residues. CDR1 is SGHRS, CDR2 YFSETQ, per germline. The CDR3 DNA follows: TGCGCCAGCAGCCCAGATCGGGGGGTTAGATACTACGAGCAGTACGTC. It yields the protein CASSPDRGVRYYEQYV.

This chain uses TRBV6-5 with TRBJ1-1, with a possible D match to TRBD1 (5 bases). Germline CDR1 reads MNHEY; CDR2 reads SVGAGI. V lost 4 bases, J lost 6 bases, and 12 bases lay in between. The CDR3 is 13 residues long. The CDR3: CASSFGGMPEAFF. Written as DNA, the CDR3 is TGTGCCAGCAGTTTTGGGGGGATGCCTGAAGCTTTCTTT.

V usage is TRBV27 and J usage is TRBJ2-1, with TRBD2 identical over 8 bases. Germline trimming cut 4 bases from V and 4 bases from J; bases unmatched to any gene: 3. The CDR3 is made up of 14 amino acids. Germline V gene lookup returns CDR1 MNHEY and CDR2 SMNVEV (reference sequence). The chain's CDR3 is CASSYLAGYNEQFF. CDR3 DNA: TGTGCCAGCAGTTACCTAGCGGGTTACAATGAGCAGTTCTTC.

The chain couples TRBV11-3 to TRBJ2-1, with D possibly being TRBD2 (8 bases). CDR3 length equals 18 residues. V lost 5 bases and J lost 1, with 21 bases in between. From germline, CDR1 is SGHNT and CDR2 YENEEA. The CDR3 protein is CASSPRGPGGASYNEQFF. Here the CDR3 DNA reads TGTGCCAGCAGCCCGAGGGGGCCGGGGGGGGCTTCCTACAATGAGCAGTTCTTC.

The chain is built from TRBV27 and TRBJ2-2, with TRBD1 identical over 9 bases. Germline CDR1 MNHEY, CDR2 SMNVEV (reference sequence). Trimming removed 6 bases from V and 3 bases from J; junction bases left unmatched: 8. The CDR3 is 16 residues long. The CDR3 region has the DNA TGTGCCAGCAGCCCGGACAGGGGAAGGTACACCGGGGAGCTGTTTTTT. Translated, it gives CASSPDRGRYTGELFF.

This rearrangement joins TRBV7-2 to TRBJ2-1, with 11 nucleotides matching TRBD2. The V gene's germline CDR1 is SGHTA and CDR2 FQGNSA. V shed 5 bases and J 7 bases; nucleotides not matched to a gene: 7. This CDR3 is 15 amino acids long. CDR3 protein: CASSQLAGGVNEQFF. The CDR3 nucleotides read TGTGCCAGCAGCCAGTTAGCGGGAGGGGTAAATGAGCAGTTCTTC.

CDR3 region: CASSPEGGRDQPQHF. CDR3 in DNA: TGTGCCAGCAGCCCCGAGGGGGGGCGGGATCAGCCCCAGCATTTT. The chain recombines TRBV7-9 with TRBJ1-5; weak D call: TRBD1 (6 bases). Germline V gene lookup returns CDR1 SEHNR and CDR2 FQNEAQ (reference sequence). Trimming cost V 5 bases and J 5 bases, with 16 bases left between them. The CDR3 extends over 15 amino acids.

On this clone: Compared with germline, one end of the junction differs, possibly owing to a read error. The CDR3 protein is CASSLGAGGPNTGELFF. CDR3 DNA sequence: TGTGCTAGCAGCTTAGGAGCGGGGGGGCCGAACACCGGGGAGCTGTTTTTT. The genes are TRBV7-7 and TRBJ2-2; 10 bases are a match to TRBD2. This CDR3 comprises 17 residues. Per germline, CDR1 SSHAT and CDR2 FNYEAQ (reference sequence).

V is TRBV7-2 and J is TRBJ2-2, with D hard to call. Per germline, CDR1 SGHTA and CDR2 FQGNSA. The V end lost 5 bases, the J end lost 7 bases, and 14 bases lay between the germline ends. The CDR3 totals 14 residues. The CDR3 nucleotides read TGTGCCAGCAGCCATCCTTCACATTTCGGGGAGCTGTTTTTT. It codes for CASSHPSHFGELFF.

CDR3 bases: TGTGCCAGCAGCTTAGATCCGGCCTACGAGCAGTACGTC. Residues: CASSLDPAYEQYV. This rearrangement joins TRBV7-2 to TRBJ2-7, with D uncertain. From germline, CDR1 is SGHTA and CDR2 FQGNSA. The CDR3 loop spans 13 amino acids. The V and J ends lost 1 base and 2 bases respectively, with 6 bases between them.

This clone was recorded only once. The chain joins TRBV5-4 to TRBJ1-2; D is uncertain. With 1 base removed from V and 7 bases from J, the gap between germline ends came to 8 bases. Germline CDR1 reads SGHNT; CDR2 reads YYREEE (reference sequence). The CDR3 extends over 12 amino acids. The CDR3 sequence: CASSLSQRGYTF. CDR3 bases: TGTGCCAGCAGCTTGAGTCAGCGTGGCTACACCTTC.

The chain couples TRBV12-3 or TRBV12-4 to TRBJ2-7; 7 bases agree with TRBD1. After removal of 8 bases from V and 5 bases from J, the junction contained 9 bases not matched to a gene. This CDR3 comprises 13 residues. In nucleotides, the CDR3 is TGTGCCAGCGCCGCGACAGGGATTCACGAGCAGTACTTC. Translated, it gives CASAATGIHEQYF.

The V call is TRBV7-8, the J call TRBJ1-2, with TRBD1 matching over 8 bases. V was pared by 3 bases and J by 2 bases, with 2 bases of the junction left unmatched. This CDR3 spans 14 amino acids. Germline V CDR1 and CDR2: SGHVS, FQNEAQ. Here the CDR3 reads CASSLTGVNYGYTF. The CDR3 nucleotides are TGTGCCAGCAGCTTGACAGGGGTGAACTATGGCTACACCTTC.